The 11 T cell receptor beta chains reported below all come from one sample, sequenced in a study of T-cell reconstitution after alpha-beta-depleted transplantation in children. Unique molecular identifiers featured in how the TCRbeta library was prepared. One entry per CDR3 protein, called by TCRdb with MiXCR from the PCR reads. The sample includes hundreds of thousands of distinct CDR3 sequences, about 15% of them seen just once. The sample consisted of PBMCs, mostly from graft donor cells, taken 360 days after TCRalphabeta/CD19-depleted stem cell transplant. The receptors here all came from a male patient between 2 and 10 years old who had a stem cell transplant for acute lymphoblastic leukemia, so the T cells may come from the graft donor.

This clonotype was observed a few times. The chain recombines TRBV18 with TRBJ2-3, with D perhaps TRBD2 (5 bases). Germline V gene sequence: CDR1 KGHSH, CDR2 LQKENI. The V end was cut by 1 base, the J end by 8 bases, with 10 bases between. This CDR3 is built from 13 residues. In DNA form, the CDR3 reads TGTGCCAGCTCACCACTAGTAGCGAGTACGCAGTATTTT. This codes for CASSPLVASTQYF.

The genes are TRBV3-1 and TRBJ2-5, with a tentative D call TRBD2 (5 bases). Trimming took off 3 bases at V and 5 bases at J, with 16 bases between the two ends. The CDR3 runs to 15 residues. CDR1 and CDR2 (germline): LGHDT, YNNKEL (reference sequence). DNA of the CDR3: TGTGCCAGCAGCCAGTTAATGTTGGGCGGGGAGACCCAGTACTTC. Translation gives CASSQLMLGGETQYF.

This chain uses TRBV7-8 with TRBJ1-2, with 9 bases fitting TRBD1. The germline CDR1 and CDR2 sequences are SGHVS and FQNEAQ. The trim removed 5 bases at V and 2 bases at J, leaving 3 bases unmatched. CDR3 length equals 14 residues. CDR3 in DNA: TGTGCCAGCAGCCTCGGACAGGGGAACTATGGCTACACCTTC. It is translated as CASSLGQGNYGYTF.

The chain carries TRBV4-2 and TRBJ2-7; 7 nucleotides agree with TRBD2. Germline loops: CDR1 LGHNA, CDR2 YNFKEQ. V dropped 7 bases and J dropped 0; count of bases not matched to a gene: 9. The CDR3 runs 15 residues. The CDR3 coding sequence is TGTGCCAGCACGTTAAGCGGGGAGTACTCCTACGAGCAGTACTTC. It specifies CASTLSGEYSYEQYF.

This clonotype appeared a single time. The V and J genes are TRBV6-1 and TRBJ2-1, with D maybe TRBD1 (5 bases). The germline CDR1 and CDR2 sequences are MNHNS and SASEGT. The CDR3 runs 14 residues. Trimming pared 3 bases from V and 3 bases from J, leaving 9 bases between. CDR3 nucleotide sequence: TGTGCCAGCAGTGATCCGGACAACTACAATGAGCAGTTCTTC. This translates into CASSDPDNYNEQFF.

The rearrangement links TRBV5-1 to TRBJ1-1; no definite D call. The CDR3 loop spans 18 amino acids. V was cut by 4 bases and J by 6 bases, with 28 bases left in between. Germline V gives CDR1 SGHRS, CDR2 YFSETQ. The CDR3 region has the DNA TGCGCCAGCAGCCATGACCTGGCGACCGGATTCCACCACCCTGAAGCTTTCTTT. Protein sequence: CASSHDLATGFHHPEAFF.

The V and J genes are TRBV7-9 and TRBJ1-2, with D possibly matching TRBD1 (6 bases). Germline V CDR1 and CDR2: SEHNR, FQNEAQ (reference sequence). V gave up 3 bases and J gave up 4 bases, with 18 bases separating them. This CDR3 has 16 amino acids. The CDR3 DNA follows: TGTGCCAGCAGCTTTATTGACAGGACAGAACTCTATGGCTACACCTTC. Its translation: CASSFIDRTELYGYTF.

The gene calls are TRBV12-3 or TRBV12-4 and TRBJ1-2; 8 positions agree with TRBD1. Trimming removed 3 bases from V and 3 bases from J; junction bases left unmatched: 12. This CDR3 is built from 17 residues. As DNA, the CDR3 is TGTGCCAGCAGTTTTCGGCAGGGGGCTAAAGAAGACTATGGCTACACCTTC. Protein: CASSFRQGAKEDYGYTF.

The chain combines TRBV12-3 or TRBV12-4 with TRBJ2-7; TRBD2 agrees at 9 bases. CDR3 length: 14 residues. After removal of 6 bases from V and 0 bases from J, the junction contained 3 bases not matched to a gene. This CDR3 reads CASRTSGFSYEQYF. The CDR3 DNA reads as TGTGCCAGCAGGACTAGCGGCTTCTCCTACGAGCAGTACTTC.

This clonotype was counted only a few times. V gene TRBV7-9 combines with J gene TRBJ2-3; D gene uncertain. Germline V gives CDR1 SEHNR, CDR2 FQNEAQ (reference sequence). V lost 5 bases and J 0 bases, leaving 9 bases between the germline ends. The CDR3 is 14 residues long. CDR3 in amino acids: CASSVGRSTDTQYF. Here the CDR3 DNA reads TGTGCCAGCAGCGTCGGACGGAGCACAGATACGCAGTATTTT.

This clonotype was counted only a few times. The chain joins TRBV5-1 to TRBJ1-6; TRBD1 agrees at 7 bases. The CDR3 loop spans 15 amino acids. The V gene's germline CDR1 is SGHRS and CDR2 YFSETQ. The V gene end was trimmed by 4 bases and the J gene end by 11 bases; junction bases not matched to a gene: 12. The CDR3 DNA is TGCGCCAGCAGCGTCCGTAATGAGGGGGCTACACCCCTCCACTTT. It specifies CASSVRNEGATPLHF.